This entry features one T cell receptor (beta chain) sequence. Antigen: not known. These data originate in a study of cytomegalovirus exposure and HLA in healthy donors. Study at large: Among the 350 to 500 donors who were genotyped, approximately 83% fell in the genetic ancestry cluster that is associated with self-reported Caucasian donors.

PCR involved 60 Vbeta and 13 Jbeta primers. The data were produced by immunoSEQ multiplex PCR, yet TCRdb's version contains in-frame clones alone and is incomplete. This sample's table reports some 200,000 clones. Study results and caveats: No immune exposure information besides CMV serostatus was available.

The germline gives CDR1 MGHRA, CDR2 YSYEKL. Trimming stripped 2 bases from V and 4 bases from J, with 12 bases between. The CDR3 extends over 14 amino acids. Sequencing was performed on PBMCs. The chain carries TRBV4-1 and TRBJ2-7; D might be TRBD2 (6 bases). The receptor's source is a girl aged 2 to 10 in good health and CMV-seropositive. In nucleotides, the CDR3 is TGCGCCAGCAGCCAAACGGGACTCCTGTACGAGCAGTACTTC. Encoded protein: CASSQTGLLYEQYF.